These 6 T cell receptor beta chains were all obtained from the same sample, sequenced in a study of T-cell memory formation after mild COVID-19. TCRdb reprocessed the 5' RACE reads with MiXCR, giving one entry per CDR3 protein. The sample has about 560,000 distinct CDR3 sequences, approximately 15% seen once; the top ten hold about 8.1%. Specimen: PBMCs or a T cell subset sorted from them (not recorded which). These receptor sequences come from an adult woman who had mild COVID-19 (a few samples of this study predate the infection). Cell type and time point are not known.

The genes are TRBV7-9 and TRBJ2-1; TRBD1 matches 7 bases. The junction had 10 bases not matched to a gene; V was cut back by 4 bases and J by 4 bases. This CDR3 contains 16 residues. The V gene's germline CDR1 is SEHNR and CDR2 FQNEAQ (reference sequence). DNA of the CDR3: TGTGCCAGCAGCTCTGCCCGACAGGGTCAATACAATGAGCAGTTCTTC. Amino acids: CASSSARQGQYNEQFF.

This clonotype was found a few times. The V gene is TRBV3-1, the J gene TRBJ2-3, with 11 bases fitting TRBD1. The J segment lost 4 bases and the V segment lost 4 bases, leaving 10 bases of the junction unmatched. Germline-derived CDR1 and CDR2 are LGHDT and YNNKEL (reference sequence). The CDR3 covers 17 residues. The CDR3 DNA reads as TGTGCCAGCAGCCTTGGACAGGGGGCGAGAAAATCAGATACGCAGTATTTT. Amino acid sequence: CASSLGQGARKSDTQYF.

The chain uses TRBV12-3 or TRBV12-4 and TRBJ2-5; D may correspond to TRBD1 or TRBD2 (5 bases each). V lost 1 base and J 5 bases, leaving 14 bases between the germline ends. The CDR3 has 15 residues. The CDR3 sequence is CASSLVGSEGETQYF. The CDR3 region has the DNA TGTGCCAGCAGTTTAGTCGGGTCAGAGGGGGAGACCCAGTACTTC.

V and J are TRBV6-1 and TRBJ1-4; D call uncertain. The CDR3 has 15 residues. V was trimmed by 6 bases and J by 7 bases, leaving 18 bases between them. Germline V gene data show CDR1 as MNHNS and CDR2 as SASEGT. DNA for the CDR3: TGTGCCAGCAGCCTCTATATGGAGGACGGTGAAAAACTGTTTTTT. It specifies CASSLYMEDGEKLFF.

This clonotype occurred a few times. CDR3 residues: CASSLESGYNEQFF. DNA for the CDR3: TGTGCCAGCAGCTTAGAGAGCGGGTACAATGAGCAGTTCTTC. The chain carries TRBV7-2 and TRBJ2-1; TRBD2 is a possible D gene (6 bases). CDR3 length: 14 residues. Trimming took 1 base from V and 4 from J, leaving 8 bases between them. The germline V gene has CDR1 SGHTA and CDR2 FQGNSA.

DNA for the CDR3: TGTGCCAGCACCCTAAGGGGGATAATCAACGAAAAACTGTTTTTT. As protein: CASTLRGIINEKLFF. The chain combines TRBV2 with TRBJ1-4; D may be TRBD1 (6 bases). The CDR3 sequence is 15 residues long. CDR1 is SNHLY and CDR2 is FYNNEI in the germline V gene. Trimming took off 7 bases at V and 8 bases at J, with 20 bases between the two ends.